This TCR beta chain emerged from a study of blood T cell repertoires in COVID-19. Study-level information: The United States, Italy and Spain provided the acute and convalescent COVID-19 samples. PBMCs, B-cell-depleted T cells, or T cells provided the cDNA or gDNA that made up the material.

Source study methods: Researchers report that nucleated cell counts were estimated from reference gene primer amplification. Produced via immunoSEQ multiplex PCR; TCRdb's table is partial and in-frame only. The DNA was the basis for D and trimming; V, J and clone size are from that table. This sample has roughly 24,000 clones, with around nine tenths found just once. V trimming: 5 bases; J trimming: 6 bases; junction bases outside the gene matches: 5. Per germline, CDR1 MDHEN and CDR2 SYDVKM. The CDR3 is made up of 14 amino acids. The sequence derives from a human donor in a cohort sampled during active COVID-19. V and J are TRBV28 and TRBJ2-5, with TRBD2 matching 11 bases. Sequenced input: peripheral blood. DNA for the CDR3: TGTGCCAGCAGTCCGACTAGCGGGATCAAGACCCAGTACTTC. It encodes CASSPTSGIKTQYF. The variable domain in full, with the rest retrieved from reference TRBV28 and TRBJ2-5, is DVKVTQSSRYLVKRTGEKVFLECVQDMDHENMFWYRQDPGLGLRLIYFSYDVKMKEKGDIPEGYSVSREKKERFSLILESASTNQTSMYLCASSPTSGIKTQYFGPGTRLLVL.